This TCR beta chain originates from a study of cytomegalovirus exposure and HLA in healthy donors. General study points: In vitro testing confirmed three CMV-associated chains as specific for CMV antigens. CMV serostatus stood as the only immune exposure information on hand.

Concerning this clone itself: Antigen: not known.

PCR was performed using 60 Vbeta and 13 Jbeta primers. Assay used: immunoSEQ multiplex PCR; TCRdb lists only in-frame clones, some missing. This table holds around 180,000 clones, 75% to 80% found once. The origin of this receptor is a woman aged 25 to 45 in good health and CMV-seropositive. Source material: PBMCs.

The CDR3 DNA reads as TGTGCCAGCAGCTCCAAGGAGGAAGCTTTCTTT. It yields the protein CASSSKEEAFF. The J gene is TRBJ1-1, the V gene TRBV7-6; D gene ambiguous. V was pared by 4 bases and J by 8 bases, with 8 bases between. Germline V lookup: CDR1 SGHVS, CDR2 FNYEAQ. This CDR3 is 11 amino acids long.